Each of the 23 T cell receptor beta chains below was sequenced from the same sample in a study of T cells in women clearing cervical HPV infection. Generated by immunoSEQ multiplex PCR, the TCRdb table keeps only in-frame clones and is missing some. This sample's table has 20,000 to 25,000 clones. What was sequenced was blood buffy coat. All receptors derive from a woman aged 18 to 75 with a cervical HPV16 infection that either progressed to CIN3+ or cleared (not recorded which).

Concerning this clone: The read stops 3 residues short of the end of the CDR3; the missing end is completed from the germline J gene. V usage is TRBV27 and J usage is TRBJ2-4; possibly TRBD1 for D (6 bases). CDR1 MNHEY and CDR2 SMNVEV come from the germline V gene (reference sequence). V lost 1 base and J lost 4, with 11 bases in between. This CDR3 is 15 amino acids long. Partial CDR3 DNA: TGTGCCAGCAGTTTATTTCAGGGGACAAAAAACATT. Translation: CASSLFQGTKNI. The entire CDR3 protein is CASSLFQGTKNIQYF.

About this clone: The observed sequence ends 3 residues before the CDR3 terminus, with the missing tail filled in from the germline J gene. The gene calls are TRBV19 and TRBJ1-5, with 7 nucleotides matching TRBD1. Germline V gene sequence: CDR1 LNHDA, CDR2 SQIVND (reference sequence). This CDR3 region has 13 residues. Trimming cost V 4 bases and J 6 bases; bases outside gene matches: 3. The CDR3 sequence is CASSRQGVQPQHF. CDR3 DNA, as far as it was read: TGTGCCAGTAGTAGACAGGGAGTTCAGCCC.

Partial CDR3 DNA: TGTGCCAGCAGGGAATCGACTAGCGGGACCTACGAG. Translated, it gives CASRESTSGTYE. The entire CDR3 is CASRESTSGTYEQYF. This chain joins TRBV2 and TRBJ2-7, with 11 bases lining up with TRBD2. The read comes to an end 3 residues before the CDR3 does, leaving the germline J gene to fill in the end. V trimming: 6 bases; J trimming: 2 bases; junction bases outside the gene matches: 6. Per the germline V gene, CDR1 is SNHLY and CDR2 is FYNNEI. This CDR3 region has 15 residues.

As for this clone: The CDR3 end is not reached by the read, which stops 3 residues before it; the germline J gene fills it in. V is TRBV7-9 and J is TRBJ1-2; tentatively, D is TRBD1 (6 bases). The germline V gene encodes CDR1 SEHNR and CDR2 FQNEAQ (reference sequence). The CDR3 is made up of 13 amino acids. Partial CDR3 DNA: TGTGCCAGCAGGCACGAGGGGGTAGGCGGC. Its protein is CASRHEGVGG. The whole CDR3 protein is CASRHEGVGGYTF.

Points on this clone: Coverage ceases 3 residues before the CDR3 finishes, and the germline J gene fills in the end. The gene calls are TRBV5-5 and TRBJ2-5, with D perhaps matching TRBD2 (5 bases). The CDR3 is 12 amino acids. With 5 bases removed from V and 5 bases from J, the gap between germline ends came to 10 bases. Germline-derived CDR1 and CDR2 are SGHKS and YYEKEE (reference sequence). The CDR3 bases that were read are TGTGCCAGCAGTGGACTCGAGGAGACC. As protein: CASSGLEET. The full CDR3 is CASSGLEETQYF.

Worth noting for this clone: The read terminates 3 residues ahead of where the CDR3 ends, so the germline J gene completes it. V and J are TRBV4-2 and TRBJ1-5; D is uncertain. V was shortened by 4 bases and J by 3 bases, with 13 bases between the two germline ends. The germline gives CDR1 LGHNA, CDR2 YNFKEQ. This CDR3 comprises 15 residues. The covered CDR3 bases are TGTGCCAGCAGCCTAGGTCAGGAGTTCAATCAGCCC. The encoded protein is CASSLGQEFNQP. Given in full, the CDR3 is CASSLGQEFNQPQHF.

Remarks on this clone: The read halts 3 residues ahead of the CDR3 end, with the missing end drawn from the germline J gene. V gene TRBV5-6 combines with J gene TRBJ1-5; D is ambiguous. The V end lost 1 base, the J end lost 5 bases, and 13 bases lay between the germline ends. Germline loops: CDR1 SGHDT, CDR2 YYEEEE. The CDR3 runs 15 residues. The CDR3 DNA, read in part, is TGTGCCAGCAGCTTGATGTCCGAGGTCGATCAGCCC. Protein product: CASSLMSEVDQP. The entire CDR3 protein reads CASSLMSEVDQPQHF.

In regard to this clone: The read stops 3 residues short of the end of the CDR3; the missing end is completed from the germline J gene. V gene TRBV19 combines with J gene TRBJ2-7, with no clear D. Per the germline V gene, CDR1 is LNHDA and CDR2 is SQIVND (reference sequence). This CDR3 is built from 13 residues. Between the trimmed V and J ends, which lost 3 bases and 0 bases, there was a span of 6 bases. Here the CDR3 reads CASSMIVSYEQYF. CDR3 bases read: TGTGCCAGTAGTATGATAGTCTCCTACGAG.

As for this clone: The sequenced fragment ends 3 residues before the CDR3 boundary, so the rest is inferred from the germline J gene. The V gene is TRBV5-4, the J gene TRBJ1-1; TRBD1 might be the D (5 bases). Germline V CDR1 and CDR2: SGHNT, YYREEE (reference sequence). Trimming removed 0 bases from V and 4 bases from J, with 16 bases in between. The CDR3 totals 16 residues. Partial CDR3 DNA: TGTGCCAGCAGCTTGGGGAGCGGGGACGAGGGCACTGAA. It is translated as CASSLGSGDEGTE. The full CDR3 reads CASSLGSGDEGTEAFF.

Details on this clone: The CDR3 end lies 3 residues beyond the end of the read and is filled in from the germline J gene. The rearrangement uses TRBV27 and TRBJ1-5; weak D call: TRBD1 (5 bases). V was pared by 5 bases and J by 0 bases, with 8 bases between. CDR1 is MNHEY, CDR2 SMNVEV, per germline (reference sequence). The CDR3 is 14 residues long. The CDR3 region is CASSPGHSNQPQHF. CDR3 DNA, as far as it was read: TGTGCCAGCAGTCCAGGACATAGCAATCAGCCC.

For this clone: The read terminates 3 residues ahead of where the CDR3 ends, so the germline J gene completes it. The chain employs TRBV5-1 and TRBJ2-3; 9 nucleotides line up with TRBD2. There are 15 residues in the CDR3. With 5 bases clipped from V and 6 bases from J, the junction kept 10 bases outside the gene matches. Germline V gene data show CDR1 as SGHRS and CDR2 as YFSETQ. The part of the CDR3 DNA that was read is TGCGCCAGCAGTTTGAACCTAGCGGGATCCGATACG. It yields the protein CASSLNLAGSDT. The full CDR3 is CASSLNLAGSDTQYF.

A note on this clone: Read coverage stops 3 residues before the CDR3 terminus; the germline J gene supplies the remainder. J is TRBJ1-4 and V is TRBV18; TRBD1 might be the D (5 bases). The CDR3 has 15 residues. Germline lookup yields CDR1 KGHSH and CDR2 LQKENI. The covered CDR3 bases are TGTGCCAGCTCACCACCAGATTCTGGGGCCAACGTA. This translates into CASSPPDSGANV. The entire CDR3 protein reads CASSPPDSGANVLFF.

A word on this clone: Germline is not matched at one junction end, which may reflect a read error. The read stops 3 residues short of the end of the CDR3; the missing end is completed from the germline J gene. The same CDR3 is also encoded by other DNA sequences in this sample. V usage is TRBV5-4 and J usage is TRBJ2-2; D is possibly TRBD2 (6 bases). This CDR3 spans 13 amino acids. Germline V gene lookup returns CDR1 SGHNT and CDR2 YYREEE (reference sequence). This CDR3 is CAGGMANTGELFF. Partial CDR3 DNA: TGTGCCGGGGGGATGGCGAATACCGGGGAG.

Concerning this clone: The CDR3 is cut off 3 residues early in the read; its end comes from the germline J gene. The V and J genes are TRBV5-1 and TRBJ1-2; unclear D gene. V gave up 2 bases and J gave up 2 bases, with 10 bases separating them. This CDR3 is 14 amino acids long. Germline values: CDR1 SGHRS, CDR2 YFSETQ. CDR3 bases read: TGCGCCAGCAGCTTACTTGATCTGAACTATGGC. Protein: CASSLLDLNYG. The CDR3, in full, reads CASSLLDLNYGYTF.

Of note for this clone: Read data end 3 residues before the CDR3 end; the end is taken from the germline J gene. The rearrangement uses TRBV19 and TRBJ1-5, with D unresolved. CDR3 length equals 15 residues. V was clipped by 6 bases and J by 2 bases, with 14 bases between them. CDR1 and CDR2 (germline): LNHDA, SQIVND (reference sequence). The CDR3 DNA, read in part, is TGTGCCAGTAGCCCCGGGTACCATGGCAATCAGCCC. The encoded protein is CASSPGYHGNQP. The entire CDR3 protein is CASSPGYHGNQPQHF. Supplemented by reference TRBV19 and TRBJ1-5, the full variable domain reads DGGITQSPKYLFRKEGQNVTLSCEQNLNHDAMYWYRQDPGQGLRLIYYSQIVNDFQKGDIAEGYSVSREKKESFPLTVTSAQKNPTAFYLCASSPGYHGNQPQHFGDGTRLSIL.

The sequenced CDR3 bases are TGTGCCAGCAGGGGTGGGCATCTCCAAGAGACC. Translating gives CASRGGHLQET. The whole CDR3 sequence reads CASRGGHLQETQYF. The chain carries TRBV28 and TRBJ2-5; the D is unclear. The read is 3 residues too short to cover the CDR3 end, so that end is filled in from the germline J gene. Trimming shortened V by 6 bases and J by 1 base, and 12 bases separated the two germline ends. CDR1 is MDHEN, CDR2 SYDVKM, per germline. The CDR3 totals 14 residues.

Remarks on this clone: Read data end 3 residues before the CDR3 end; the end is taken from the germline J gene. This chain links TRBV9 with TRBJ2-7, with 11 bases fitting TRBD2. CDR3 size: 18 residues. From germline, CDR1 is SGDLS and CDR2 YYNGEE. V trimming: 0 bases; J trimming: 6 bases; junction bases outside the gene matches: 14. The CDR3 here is CASSVAGEGTSGSSEQYF. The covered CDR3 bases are TGTGCCAGCAGCGTAGCTGGGGAAGGTACTAGCGGGAGTTCCGAG.

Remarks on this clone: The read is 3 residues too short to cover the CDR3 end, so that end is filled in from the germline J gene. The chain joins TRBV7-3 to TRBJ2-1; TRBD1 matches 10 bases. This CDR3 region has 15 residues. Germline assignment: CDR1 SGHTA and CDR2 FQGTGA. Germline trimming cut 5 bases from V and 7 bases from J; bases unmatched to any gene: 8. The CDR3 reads CASSTGQGLLNEQFF. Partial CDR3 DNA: TGTGCCAGCAGCACGGGACAGGGGCTCTTGAATGAG.

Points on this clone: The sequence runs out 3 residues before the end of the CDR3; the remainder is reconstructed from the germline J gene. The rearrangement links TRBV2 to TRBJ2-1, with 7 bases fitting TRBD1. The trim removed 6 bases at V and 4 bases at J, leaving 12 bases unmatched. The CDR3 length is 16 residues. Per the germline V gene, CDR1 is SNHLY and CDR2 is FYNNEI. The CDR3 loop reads CASSDRQGWEYNEQFF. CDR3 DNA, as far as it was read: TGTGCCAGCAGCGATCGACAGGGATGGGAGTACAATGAG.

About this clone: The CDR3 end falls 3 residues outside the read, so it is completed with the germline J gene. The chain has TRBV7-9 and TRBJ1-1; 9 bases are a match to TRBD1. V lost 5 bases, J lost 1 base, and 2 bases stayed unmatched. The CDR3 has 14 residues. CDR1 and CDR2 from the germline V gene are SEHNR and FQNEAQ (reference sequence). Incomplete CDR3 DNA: TGTGCCAGCAGCACGGGACAGGGGAACACTGAA. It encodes CASSTGQGNTE. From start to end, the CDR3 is CASSTGQGNTEAFF.

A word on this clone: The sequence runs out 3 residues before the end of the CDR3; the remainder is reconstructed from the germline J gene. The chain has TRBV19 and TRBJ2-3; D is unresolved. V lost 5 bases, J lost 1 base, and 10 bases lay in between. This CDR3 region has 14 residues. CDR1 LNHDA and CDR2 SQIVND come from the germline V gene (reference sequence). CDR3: CASSESWRTDTQYF. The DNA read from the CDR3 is TGTGCCAGTAGTGAGAGTTGGCGCACAGATACG. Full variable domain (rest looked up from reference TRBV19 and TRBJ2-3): DGGITQSPKYLFRKEGQNVTLSCEQNLNHDAMYWYRQDPGQGLRLIYYSQIVNDFQKGDIAEGYSVSREKKESFPLTVTSAQKNPTAFYLCASSESWRTDTQYFGPGTRLTVL.

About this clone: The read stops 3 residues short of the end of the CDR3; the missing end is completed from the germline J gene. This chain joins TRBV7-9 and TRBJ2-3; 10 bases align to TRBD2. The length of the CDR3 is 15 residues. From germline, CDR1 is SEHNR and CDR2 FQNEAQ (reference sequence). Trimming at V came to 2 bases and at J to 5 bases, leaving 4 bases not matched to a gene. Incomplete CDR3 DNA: TGTGCCAGCAGCTTAACTAGCGGGGTCTTAGATACG. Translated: CASSLTSGVLDT. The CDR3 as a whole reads CASSLTSGVLDTQYF.

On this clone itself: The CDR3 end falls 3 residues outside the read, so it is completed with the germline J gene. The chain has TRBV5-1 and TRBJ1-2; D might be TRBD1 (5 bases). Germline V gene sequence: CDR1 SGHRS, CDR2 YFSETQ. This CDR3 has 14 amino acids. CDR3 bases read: TGCGCCAGCAGCCGGGACTTCGAATTAGAGACC. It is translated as CASSRDFELET. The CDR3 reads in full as CASSRDFELETYTF.